These 13 T cell receptor beta chains came from one sample sequenced in a study of spatial heterogeneity in lung cancer. The time point here: sample taken at primary tumor resection. General study findings and limits: Intratumoral expanded alpha and beta TCR counts were found to track tumor mutation counts.

TCRdb itself ran the 5' RACE reads through MiXCR, one entry per CDR3 protein. Here the sample spans roughly 18,000 distinct CDR3 sequences, 5% to 6% being singletons. Their cognate antigens are unknown. Sequences were derived from lung tumor tissue, sampled at surgery. All receptors come from a female donor with early-stage non-small cell lung cancer.

This clonotype was seen at least ten times. Found in a library prepared for alpha chains, this beta chain is an off-target read, and its abundance has little meaning. The chain carries TRBV9 and TRBJ2-1; TRBD1 might be the D (6 bases). CDR3 size: 14 residues. V lost 1 base, J lost 4 bases, and 9 bases lay in between. Germline loops: CDR1 SGDLS, CDR2 YYNGEE. Here the CDR3 DNA reads TGTGCCAGCAGCGTAAATGGACAGTACAATGAGCAGTTCTTC. This gives the protein CASSVNGQYNEQFF.

This clonotype rates as medium-sized (0.01 to 0.1%). Since the library was made to target alpha chains, this beta chain is a stray read and its abundance is not meaningful. V gene TRBV10-3 combines with J gene TRBJ2-3; D is ambiguous. Germline V CDR1 and CDR2: ENHRY, SYGVKD. The V gene lost 3 bases and the J gene lost 6 bases, with 7 bases spanning the gap. The CDR3 covers 12 residues. This chain's CDR3 is CAISDGPDTQYF. DNA of the CDR3: TGTGCCATCAGTGACGGCCCGGATACGCAGTATTTT.

This clonotype was recorded at least ten times. This beta chain is a stray read from a library made for alpha chains; its abundance is not meaningful. The V call is TRBV5-1, the J call TRBJ2-2; TRBD1 might be the D (6 bases). Trimming removed 4 bases from V and 1 base from J, with 8 bases in between. This CDR3 spans 14 amino acids. Germline CDR1 SGHRS, CDR2 YFSETQ. As DNA, the CDR3 is TGCGCCAGCAGCAGGGACATGAACACCGGGGAGCTGTTTTTT. Translating it yields CASSRDMNTGELFF.

This clonotype was found many times. This beta chain appears as a stray read in a library generated for alpha chains; its size is not informative. The V and J genes are TRBV20-1 and TRBJ2-1, with 9 bases that match TRBD2. The V and J ends lost 3 bases and 2 bases, in that order; junction bases with no gene match: 2. From germline, CDR1 is DFQATT and CDR2 SNEGSKA (reference sequence). The CDR3 has 14 residues. CDR3 protein: CSASAGGTYNEQFF. The CDR3 bases are TGCAGTGCTAGTGCGGGGGGGACCTACAATGAGCAGTTCTTC.

This clonotype appeared many times. A library made for alpha chains picked up this beta chain off target, so its size means little. The V call is TRBV5-5, the J call TRBJ1-5; D is perhaps TRBD1 (5 bases). The length of the CDR3 is 15 residues. Trimming removed 4 bases from V and 2 bases from J, with 13 bases in between. Germline V gene data show CDR1 as SGHKS and CDR2 as YYEKEE (reference sequence). The CDR3 region has the DNA TGTGCCAGCAGCATAACAGGAGATCGCAATCAGCCCCAGCATTTT. Translated, it gives CASSITGDRNQPQHF.

This clonotype has ten or more counts. This beta chain turned up in a library designed for alpha chains; as an off-target read, its abundance says little. The chain recombines TRBV10-2 with TRBJ2-2; perhaps TRBD2 as D (6 bases). Trimming removed 7 bases at V and 4 bases at J, with 13 bases between. Per germline, CDR1 WSHSY and CDR2 SAAADI. This CDR3 is built from 14 residues. DNA of the CDR3: TGCGCCAGCAACCCGGGAGCGGGCACCGGGGAGCTGTTTTTT. It encodes CASNPGAGTGELFF.

In its sample, this clonotype is medium-sized (0.01 to 0.1%). With the library built for alpha chains, this beta chain is off target and its frequency is not meaningful. The chain combines TRBV27 with TRBJ2-1; TRBD1 is a possible D gene (5 bases). CDR3 length: 14 residues. Looked up from germline, CDR1 is MNHEY and CDR2 is SMNVEV (reference sequence). V shed 7 bases and J shed 2 bases, with 12 bases lying between them. This chain's CDR3 is CASNTTVPYNEQFF. The CDR3 coding sequence is TGTGCCAGCAACACGACAGTCCCCTACAATGAGCAGTTCTTC.

On this clonotype itself: This beta chain was picked up by a library intended for alpha chains and is off target, so its count carries little meaning. The chain uses TRBV5-1 and TRBJ2-2, with D possibly matching TRBD1 (6 bases). The V gene's germline CDR1 is SGHRS and CDR2 YFSETQ. The CDR3 consists of 15 residues. The V end lost 5 bases, the J end lost 0 bases, and 11 bases lay between the germline ends. The CDR3 nucleotides are TGCGCCAGCAGTCCGGGACACACGAACACCGGGGAGCTGTTTTTT. Residues: CASSPGHTNTGELFF.

This clonotype was observed at least ten times. A library prepared for alpha chains yielded this beta chain as an off-target read; its size is of little meaning. The chain couples TRBV29-1 to TRBJ1-1; 7 bases align to TRBD1. The CDR3 extends over 16 amino acids. The trim removed 6 bases at V and 4 bases at J, leaving 17 bases unmatched. CDR1 SQVTM and CDR2 ANQGSEA come from the germline V gene. The DNA of the CDR3 is TGCAGCGTGAAAGGCACGCTCGGGGCAGGGGGCACTGAAGCTTTCTTT. Translated: CSVKGTLGAGGTEAFF.

There are many counts of this clonotype. The library was designed around alpha chains, so this beta chain is a stray read whose abundance carries little weight. The chain combines TRBV4-1 with TRBJ2-3; no firm D call. CDR3 length: 15 amino acids. Germline V lookup: CDR1 MGHRA, CDR2 YSYEKL. V was trimmed by 1 base and J by 4 bases, leaving 12 bases between them. CDR3 region: CASSQGTVGSDTQYF. The CDR3 DNA reads as TGCGCCAGCAGCCAAGGAACAGTAGGCTCAGATACGCAGTATTTT.

This clonotype has ten or more counts. This beta chain is a stray sequence in a library constructed for alpha chains; its clone size is not meaningful. The chain has TRBV5-6 and TRBJ2-1, with 13 bases identical to TRBD2. With V trimmed by 4 bases and J by 7 bases, 11 bases remained unmatched. Germline V gene lookup returns CDR1 SGHDT and CDR2 YYEEEE. The length of the CDR3 is 17 residues. The CDR3 reads CASSRKQGLAGRNEQFF. Here the CDR3 DNA reads TGTGCCAGCAGCCGTAAACAGGGACTAGCGGGAAGAAATGAGCAGTTCTTC. The entire variable domain, with the rest obtained from reference TRBV5-6 and TRBJ2-1, is as follows: DAGVTQSPTHLIKTRGQQVTLRCSPKSGHDTVSWYQQALGQGPQFIFQYYEEEERQRGNFPDRFSGHQFPNYSSELNVNALLLGDSALYLCASSRKQGLAGRNEQFFGPGTRLTVL.

This clonotype occurred many times. This beta chain slipped into a library made for alpha chains as a stray read, so its size is not meaningful. This sequence joins TRBV11-2 and TRBJ2-1, with D possibly TRBD2 on 6 matching bases. The CDR3 has 13 amino acids. The V end lost 8 bases, the J end lost 1 base, and 9 bases lay between the germline ends. Germline CDR1 SGHAT, CDR2 FQNNGV. The CDR3 DNA follows: TGTGCCAGCGGGAGGCGGTCCTACAATGAGCAGTTCTTC. Protein product: CASGRRSYNEQFF.

This clonotype is labeled as medium-sized. This beta chain came through as a stray read in a library set up for alpha chains, and its size says little. V gene TRBV5-1 combines with J gene TRBJ2-5; tentative D call: TRBD2 (6 bases). The V and J ends lost 4 bases and 5 bases respectively, with 24 bases between them. The CDR3 loop spans 17 amino acids. The germline gives CDR1 SGHRS, CDR2 YFSETQ. CDR3 sequence: CASSPRESGPALETQYF. CDR3 bases: TGCGCCAGCAGCCCGCGGGAATCGGGGCCTGCCTTGGAGACCCAGTACTTC.